This T cell receptor beta chain was recorded in a study of human T cells and chemical hapten exposure. Study summary: Alopecia areata, totalis or universalis affected patients, mainly female. General study findings and limits: Alopecia in the donors means their immune response may deviate from healthy people's.

TCRdb redid the calling of the RACE reads with MiXCR, one entry per CDR3 protein. The table includes roughly 100,000 distinct CDR3 sequences, approximately 10% detected once. This CDR3 spans 13 amino acids. Germline V gene data show CDR1 as WSHSY and CDR2 as SAAADI. Trimming cost V 4 bases and J 0 bases, with 6 bases left between them. In this sample, this clonotype turned up many times. Its specificity is unknown. As for time point: patch test 1, 2 weeks after DPC sensitization. As to treatment: therapeutic diphenylcyclopropenone sensitization with weekly scalp DPC. Source: whole blood, taken in connection with sensitization to the hapten diphenylcyclopropenone (DPC). V gene TRBV10-2 combines with J gene TRBJ2-5, with D hard to call. This sequence was found in a middle-aged woman with alopecia areata. Some clones in this sample may be carry-over from other donors' samples. The CDR3 DNA reads TGCGCCAGCAGTGTAGGAAACCAAGAGACCCAGTACTTC. This codes for CASSVGNQETQYF.